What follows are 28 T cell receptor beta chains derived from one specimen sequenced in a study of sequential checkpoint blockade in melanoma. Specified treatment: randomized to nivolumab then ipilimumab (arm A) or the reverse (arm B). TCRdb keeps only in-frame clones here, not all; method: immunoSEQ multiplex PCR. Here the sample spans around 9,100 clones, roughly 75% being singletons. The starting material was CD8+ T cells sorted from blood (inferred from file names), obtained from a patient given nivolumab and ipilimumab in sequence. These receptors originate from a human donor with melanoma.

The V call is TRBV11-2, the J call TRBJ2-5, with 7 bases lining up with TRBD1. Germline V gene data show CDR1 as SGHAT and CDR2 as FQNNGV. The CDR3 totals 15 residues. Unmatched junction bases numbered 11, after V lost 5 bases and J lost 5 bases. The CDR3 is CASSPPSTGIETQYF. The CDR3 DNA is TGTGCCAGCAGCCCCCCTTCGACAGGGATCGAGACCCAGTACTTC.

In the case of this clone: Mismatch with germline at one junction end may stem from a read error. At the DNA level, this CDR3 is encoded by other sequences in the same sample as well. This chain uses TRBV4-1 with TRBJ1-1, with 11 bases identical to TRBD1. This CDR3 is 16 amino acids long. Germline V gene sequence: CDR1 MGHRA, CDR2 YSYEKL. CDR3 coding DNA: TGCGCCAGCAGCCGCCCGTTGGGACAGGGGGGTACTGAAGCCTTCTTT. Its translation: CASSRPLGQGGTEAFF.

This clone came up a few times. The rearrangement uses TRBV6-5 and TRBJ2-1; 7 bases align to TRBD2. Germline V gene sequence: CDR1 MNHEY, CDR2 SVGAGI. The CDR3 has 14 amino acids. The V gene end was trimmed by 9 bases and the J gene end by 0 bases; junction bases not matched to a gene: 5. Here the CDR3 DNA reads TGTGCCAGTTCGCGGGAGAGCTCCTACAATGAGCAGTTCTTC. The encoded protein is CASSRESSYNEQFF.

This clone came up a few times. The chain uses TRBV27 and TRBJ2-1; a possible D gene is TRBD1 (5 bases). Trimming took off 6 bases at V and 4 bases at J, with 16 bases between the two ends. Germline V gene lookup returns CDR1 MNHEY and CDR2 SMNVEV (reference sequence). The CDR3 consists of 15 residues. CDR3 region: CASSLGAGDYNEQFF. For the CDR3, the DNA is TGTGCCAGCAGCCTTGGGGCCGGAGATTACAATGAGCAGTTCTTC.

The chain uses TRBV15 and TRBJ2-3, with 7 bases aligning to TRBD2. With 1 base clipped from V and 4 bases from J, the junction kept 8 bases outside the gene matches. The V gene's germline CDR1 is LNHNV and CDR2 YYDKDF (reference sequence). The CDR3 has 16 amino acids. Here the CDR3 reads CATSRGRGEGPDTQYF. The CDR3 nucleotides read TGTGCCACCAGCAGAGGTCGGGGGGAGGGGCCAGATACGCAGTATTTT.

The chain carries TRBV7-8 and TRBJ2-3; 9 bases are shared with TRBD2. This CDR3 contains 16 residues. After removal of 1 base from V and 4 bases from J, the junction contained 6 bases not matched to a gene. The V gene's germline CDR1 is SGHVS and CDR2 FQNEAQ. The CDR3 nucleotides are TGTGCCAGCAGCTTAGTTGCGCGGGGGGGCCCAGATACGCAGTATTTT. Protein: CASSLVARGGPDTQYF.

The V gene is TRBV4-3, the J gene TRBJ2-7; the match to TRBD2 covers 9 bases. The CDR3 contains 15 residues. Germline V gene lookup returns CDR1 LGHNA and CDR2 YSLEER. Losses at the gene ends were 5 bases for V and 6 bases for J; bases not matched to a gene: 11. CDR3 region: CASSYYAGTSSEQYF. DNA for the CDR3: TGCGCCAGCAGCTATTACGCCGGGACTAGCAGCGAGCAGTACTTC.

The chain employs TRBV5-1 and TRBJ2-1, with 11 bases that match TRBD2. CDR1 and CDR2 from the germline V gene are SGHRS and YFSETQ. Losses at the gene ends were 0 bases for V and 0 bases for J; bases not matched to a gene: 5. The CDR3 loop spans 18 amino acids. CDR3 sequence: CASSLGLAGPSSYNEQFF. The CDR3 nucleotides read TGCGCCAGCAGCTTGGGACTAGCGGGGCCGAGCTCCTACAATGAGCAGTTCTTC.

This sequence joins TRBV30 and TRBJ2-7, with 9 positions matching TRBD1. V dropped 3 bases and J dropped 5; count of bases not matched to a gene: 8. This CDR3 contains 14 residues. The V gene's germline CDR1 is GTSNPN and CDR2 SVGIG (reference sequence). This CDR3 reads CAWSTGTGTNEQYF. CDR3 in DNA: TGTGCCTGGAGCACCGGGACAGGGACAAACGAGCAGTACTTC.

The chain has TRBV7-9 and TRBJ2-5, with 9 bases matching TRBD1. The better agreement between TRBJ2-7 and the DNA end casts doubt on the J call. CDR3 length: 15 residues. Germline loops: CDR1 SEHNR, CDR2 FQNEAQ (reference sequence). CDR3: CASSLGPGQGYEQYF. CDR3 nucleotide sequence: TGTGCCAGCAGCTTAGGCCCGGGACAGGGCTACGAGCAGTACTTC.

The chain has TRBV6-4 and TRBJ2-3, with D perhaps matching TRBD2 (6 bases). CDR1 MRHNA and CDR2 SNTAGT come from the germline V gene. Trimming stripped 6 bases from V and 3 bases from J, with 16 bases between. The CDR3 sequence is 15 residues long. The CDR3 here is CASSPRVAETDTQYF. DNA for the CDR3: TGTGCCAGCAGCCCTCGGGTAGCGGAAACAGATACGCAGTATTTT.

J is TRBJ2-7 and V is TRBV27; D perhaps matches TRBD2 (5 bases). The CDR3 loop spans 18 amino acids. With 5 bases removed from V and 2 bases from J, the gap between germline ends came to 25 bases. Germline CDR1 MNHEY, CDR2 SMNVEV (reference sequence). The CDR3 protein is CASSPPPGCGRITYEQYF. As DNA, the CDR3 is TGTGCCAGCAGTCCCCCCCCGGGGTGCGGTAGGATCACCTACGAGCAGTACTTC.

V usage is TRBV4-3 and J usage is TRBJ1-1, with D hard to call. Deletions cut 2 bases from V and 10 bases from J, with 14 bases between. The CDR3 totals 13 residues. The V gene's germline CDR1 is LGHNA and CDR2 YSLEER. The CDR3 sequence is CASSQRRERRAFF. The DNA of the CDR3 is TGCGCCAGCAGCCAAAGGAGGGAGCGGCGAGCTTTCTTT.

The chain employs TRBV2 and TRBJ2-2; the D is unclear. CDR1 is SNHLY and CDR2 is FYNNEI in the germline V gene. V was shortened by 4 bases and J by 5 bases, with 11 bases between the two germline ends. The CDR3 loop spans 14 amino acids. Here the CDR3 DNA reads TGTGCCAGCAGTGGGCCAGACTCTACCGGGGAGCTGTTTTTT. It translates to CASSGPDSTGELFF.

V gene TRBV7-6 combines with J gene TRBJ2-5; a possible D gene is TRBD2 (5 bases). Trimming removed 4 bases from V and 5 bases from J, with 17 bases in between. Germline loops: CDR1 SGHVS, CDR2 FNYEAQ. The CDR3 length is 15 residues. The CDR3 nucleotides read TGTGCCAGCAGCTCAAGCTCGGGGATTGGGGAGACCCAGTACTTC. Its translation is CASSSSSGIGETQYF.

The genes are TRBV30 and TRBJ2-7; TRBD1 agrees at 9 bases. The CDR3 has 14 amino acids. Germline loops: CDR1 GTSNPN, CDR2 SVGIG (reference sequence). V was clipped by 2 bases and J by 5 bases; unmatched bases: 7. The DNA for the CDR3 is TGTGCCTGGAGTACCGGACAGGGGACCCACGAGCAGTACTTC. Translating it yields CAWSTGQGTHEQYF. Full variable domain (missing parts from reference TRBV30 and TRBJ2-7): SQTIHQWPATLVQPVGSPLSLECTVEGTSNPNLYWYRQAAGRGLQLLFYSVGIGQISSEVPQNLSASRPQDRQFILSSKKLLLSDSGFYLCAWSTGQGTHEQYFGPGTRLTVT.

CDR3 sequence: CASSYSPSNMNTEAFF. The CDR3 DNA reads TGTGCCAGCAGTTACTCCCCATCGAACATGAACACTGAAGCTTTCTTT. J is TRBJ1-1 and V is TRBV6-5, with D unresolved. Trimming took off 0 bases at V and 0 bases at J, with 11 bases between the two ends. This CDR3 contains 16 residues. Per germline, CDR1 MNHEY and CDR2 SVGAGI.

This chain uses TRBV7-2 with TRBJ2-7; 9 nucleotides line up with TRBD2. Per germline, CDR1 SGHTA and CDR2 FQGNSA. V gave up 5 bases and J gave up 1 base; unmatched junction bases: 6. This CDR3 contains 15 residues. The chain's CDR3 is CASSPAGGSSYEQYF. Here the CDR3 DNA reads TGTGCCAGCAGCCCGGCGGGGGGGAGTTCCTACGAGCAGTACTTC.

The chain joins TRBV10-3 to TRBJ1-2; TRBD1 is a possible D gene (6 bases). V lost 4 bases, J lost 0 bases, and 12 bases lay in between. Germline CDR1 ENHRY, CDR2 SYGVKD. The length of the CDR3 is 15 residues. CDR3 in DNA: TGTGCCATCAGTGGTAGCAGGGGCACTAACTATGGCTACACCTTC. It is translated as CAISGSRGTNYGYTF.

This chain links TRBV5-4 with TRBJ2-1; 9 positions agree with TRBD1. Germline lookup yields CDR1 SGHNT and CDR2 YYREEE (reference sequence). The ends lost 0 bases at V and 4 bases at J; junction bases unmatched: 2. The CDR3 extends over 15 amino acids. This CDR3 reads CASSLGGTGYNEQFF. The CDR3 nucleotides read TGTGCCAGCAGCTTGGGAGGGACAGGGTACAATGAGCAGTTCTTC.

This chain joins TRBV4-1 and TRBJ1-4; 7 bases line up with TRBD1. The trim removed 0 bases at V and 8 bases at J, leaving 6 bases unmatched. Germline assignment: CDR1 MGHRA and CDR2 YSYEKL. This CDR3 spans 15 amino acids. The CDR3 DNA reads TGCGCCAGCAGCCAAGATCTAGGGGGCAACGAAAAACTGTTTTTT. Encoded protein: CASSQDLGGNEKLFF.

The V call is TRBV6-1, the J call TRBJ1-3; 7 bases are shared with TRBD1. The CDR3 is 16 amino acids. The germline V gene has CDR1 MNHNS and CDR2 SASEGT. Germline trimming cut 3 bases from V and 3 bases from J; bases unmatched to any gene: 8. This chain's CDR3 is CASSDRTGAGGNTIYF. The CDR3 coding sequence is TGTGCCAGCAGTGACAGGACAGGCGCTGGTGGAAACACCATATATTTT.

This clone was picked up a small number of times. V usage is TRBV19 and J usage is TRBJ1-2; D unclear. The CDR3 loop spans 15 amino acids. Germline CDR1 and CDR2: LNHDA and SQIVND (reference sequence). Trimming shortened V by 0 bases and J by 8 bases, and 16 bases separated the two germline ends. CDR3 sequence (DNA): TGTGCCAGTAGTATAGATCCGCCTCTACCGGGGGGCTACACCTTC. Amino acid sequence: CASSIDPPLPGGYTF.

CDR3: CASSRATGSNQPQHF. In DNA, the CDR3 is TGCGCCAGCAGCCGAGCGACAGGGAGTAATCAGCCCCAGCATTTT. The chain uses TRBV4-3 and TRBJ1-5; 7 nucleotides agree with TRBD1. Losses at the gene ends were 4 bases for V and 4 bases for J; bases not matched to a gene: 7. Germline CDR1 and CDR2: LGHNA and YSLEER. CDR3 length: 15 amino acids.

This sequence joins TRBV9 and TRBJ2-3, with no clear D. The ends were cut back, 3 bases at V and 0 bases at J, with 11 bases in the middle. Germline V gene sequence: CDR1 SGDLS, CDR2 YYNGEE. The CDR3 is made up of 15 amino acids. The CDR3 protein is CASSAFGVSTDTQYF. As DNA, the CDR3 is TGTGCCAGCAGCGCCTTCGGTGTAAGCACAGATACGCAGTATTTT.

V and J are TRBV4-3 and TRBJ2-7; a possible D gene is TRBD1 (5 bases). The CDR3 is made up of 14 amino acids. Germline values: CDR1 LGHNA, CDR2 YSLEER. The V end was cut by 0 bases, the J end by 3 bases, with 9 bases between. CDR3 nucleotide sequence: TGCGCCAGCAGCCAAGAGGAAGGGGTCTACGAGCAGTACTTC. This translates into CASSQEEGVYEQYF.

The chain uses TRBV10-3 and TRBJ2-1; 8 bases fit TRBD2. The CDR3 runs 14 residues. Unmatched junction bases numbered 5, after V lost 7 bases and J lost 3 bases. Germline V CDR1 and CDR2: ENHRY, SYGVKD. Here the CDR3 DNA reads TGTGCCATCACCCGGGGGGGGCTCTACAATGAGCAGTTCTTC. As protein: CAITRGGLYNEQFF.

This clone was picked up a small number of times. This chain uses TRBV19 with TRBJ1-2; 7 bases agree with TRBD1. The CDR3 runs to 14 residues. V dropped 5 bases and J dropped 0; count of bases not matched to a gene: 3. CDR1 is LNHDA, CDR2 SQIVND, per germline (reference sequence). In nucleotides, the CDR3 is TGTGCCAGTAGTTTCGGGACAGCTAACTATGGCTACACCTTC. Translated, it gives CASSFGTANYGYTF.